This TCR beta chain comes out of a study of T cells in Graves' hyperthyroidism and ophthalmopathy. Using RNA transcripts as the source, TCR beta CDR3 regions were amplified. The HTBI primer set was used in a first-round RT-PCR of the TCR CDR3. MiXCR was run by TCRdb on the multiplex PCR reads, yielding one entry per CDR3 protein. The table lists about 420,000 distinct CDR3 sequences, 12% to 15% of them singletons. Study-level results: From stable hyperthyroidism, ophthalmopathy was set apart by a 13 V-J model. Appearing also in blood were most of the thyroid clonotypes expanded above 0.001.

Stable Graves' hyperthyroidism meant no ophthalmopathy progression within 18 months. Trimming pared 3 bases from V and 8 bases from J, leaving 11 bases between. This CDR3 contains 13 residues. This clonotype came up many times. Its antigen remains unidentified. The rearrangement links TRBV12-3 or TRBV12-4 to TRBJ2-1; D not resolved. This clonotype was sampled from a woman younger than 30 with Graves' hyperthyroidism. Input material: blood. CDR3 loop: CASSLGRADEQFF. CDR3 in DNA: TGTGCCAGCAGTTTGGGAAGGGCCGATGAGCAGTTCTTC.